This T cell receptor (beta chain) emerged from a study of cytomegalovirus exposure and HLA in healthy donors (TCRdb year 2017). A note on the overall study: According to a later analysis, one platform produced both the roughly 110 validation repertoires and the 730 or so repertoires of the first cohort. The study aimed to test whether signatures of past pathogen exposure could be identified by cataloging public T cell receptors. Along with the approximately 700-subject first cohort, a separate validation cohort of roughly 110 different subjects was used. The study combined high-throughput TCR immunosequencing, statistical association of individual TCRs with disease status, and machine learning to predict cytomegalovirus infection status.

The full study reports these points: In vitro tests confirmed that a few of the cytomegalovirus-associated TCR beta chains recognize cytomegalovirus antigens. A later analysis found that TCRs clustered in the first cohort also tended to co-occur in the roughly 120 validation repertoires, with 90% to 95% of cluster scores above 0. All 120 or so repertoires were used to score co-occurrence in the validation cohort in a later analysis, because that analysis had no HLA typing for the cohort. The study gave a list of about 150 TCR beta chains associated with cytomegalovirus. While some public TCRs were present in many individuals, most TCR sequences turned up only very rarely across donors. The authors suggested that the approach could potentially be generalized to other disease states and immunological phenotypes. In both the original and validation cohorts, the classifier was reported to diagnose cytomegalovirus status with high specificity and sensitivity.

The donors were included in the validation cohort of approximately 130 subjects, a group kept apart from the roughly 610-subject first cohort. The CDR3 sequence holds 17 residues, the cysteine and phenylalanine included. The DNA shown is the 51-base CDR3, in frame from base 1. Looking up the germline V gene yields CDR1 SGHDT and CDR2 YYEEEE. The V end gives up 2 bases and the J end 5 bases, leaving 10 bases in the junction not matched to a gene. Libraries were constructed by the immunoSEQ multiplex PCR assay. The original methods were these. To diagnose cytomegalovirus status from the catalog of TCR beta chain sequences, a statistical classification framework was built. This is the immuneACCESS table as TCRdb keeps it, with only in-frame sequences that have V and J called. A part of the clones is gone; compared with another copy, unresolved V genes explain less than half, and the rest is unexplained. Clone size and the V and J calls come from that table; the DNA yielded D and trimming. The sample table records tens of thousands of clones; 90% to 95% of these occur just once. The ten most abundant clones make up under 0.9% of the sample.

A remark on this clone: Its specific antigen is unknown. There are no base qualities to consult, and no much larger clone falls within one base.

The receptor was isolated from a young woman in good health and CMV-seronegative. Sequenced input: PBMCs. The sequence is built from TRBV5-6 and TRBJ2-5; TRBD2 lines up with 12 middle nucleotides. The DNA sequence follows: TGTGCCAGCAGCTTTGGGACTAGCGGGCCGGAGGGGGAGACCCAGTACTTC. Translated, this gives CASSFGTSGPEGETQYF.